Ten or more counts support the clone carrying this T cell receptor (beta chain). The antigen is undetermined. The record originates from a study of naive and memory T cell subsets. General study findings and limits: Over 85% of naive TCR sequences appeared only once, unlike memory subsets. Expression changes during T cell differentiation may affect RNA-based TCR counts.

Germline V gene lookup returns CDR1 SGHAT and CDR2 FQNNGV. CDR3 length: 17 amino acids. Trimming stripped 5 bases from V and 0 bases from J, with 17 bases between. An equimolar mix of two oligonucleotides served as the beta constant-region primer for TRBC1 and TRBC2. Four rounds of PCR amplified the ligated cDNA using nested alpha and beta constant-region primers plus SP2. Ligation attached a single-stranded oligonucleotide with a 12-nucleotide UMI and the SP2 primer to the cDNA 3' end. TCRdb processed the UMI-ligation and nested PCR reads anew with MiXCR; each CDR3 protein has one entry. The data show 95,000 to 150,000 distinct CDR3 sequences, around 35% seen once.

The TCR originated in a human donor in good health. Sequenced input: central memory CD4+ T cells from blood. This chain connects TRBV11-2 to TRBJ2-1; D tentatively fits TRBD1 or TRBD2 (7 bases each). In DNA form, the CDR3 reads TGTGCCAGCAGCCTCCAGGGGGGGAGAAGCTCCTACAATGAGCAGTTCTTC. Translation gives CASSLQGGRSSYNEQFF.